These T cell receptor beta chains were read from a single sample in a study of T cells after yellow fever vaccination. TCRdb fed the 5' RACE reads into MiXCR, producing one record per CDR3 protein. The data hold 550,000 or so distinct CDR3 sequences, with 15% to 20% observed a single time. This material consisted of PBMCs, taken 15 days after the yellow fever booster vaccination. The receptors were gathered from a man aged 25-40 years who received the YFV17D yellow fever vaccine. Each CDR3 is given with its conserved first and last residue. A D gene is named only where the DNA matches it firmly. Rows give clone size only sometimes, using once, few, many, or a class for an expanded clone.

.	TRBV21-1	TRBJ2-7	.	TGTGCCAGCAGGGGCTTCGAGGGCTGCTACGAGCAGTACTTC	CASRGFEGCYEQYF
few	TRBV20-1	TRBJ2-5	.	TGCAGTCCAAGGCGCGGGACAGTGCCGACCCAGTACTTC	CSPRRGTVPTQYF
few	TRBV21-1	TRBJ2-7	.	TGTGCCAGCAGACATCTCTACGAGCAGTACTTC	CASRHLYEQYF
few	TRBV7-7	TRBJ2-3	.	TGTGCTAGCAGCCCGGGGGCCACTAGCGCAGATACGCAGTATTTT	CASSPGATSADTQYF
.	TRBV6-2/TRBV6-3	TRBJ2-5	TRBD2	TGTGCCAGCGGGACTAGCGGGACCAGCCGAGAGACCCAGTACTTC	CASGTSGTSRETQYF
.	TRBV29-1	TRBJ2-5	TRBD1	TGCAGCGTTGGGAGACAGGGAGAGACCCAGTACTTC	CSVGRQGETQYF
.	TRBV20-1	TRBJ1-2	.	TGCAGTGCCCAACAGAATTTTAACTATGGCTACACCTTC	CSAQQNFNYGYTF
few	TRBV5-1	TRBJ2-1	TRBD2	TGCGCCAGCAGCTCAGTCGCTAGCGGAGCTGGGGGTGAGCAGTTCTTC	CASSSVASGAGGEQFF
many	TRBV5-1	TRBJ2-3	TRBD2	TGCGCCAGCAGAATAGCGGGAGTGCGAGATACGCAGTATTTT	CASRIAGVRDTQYF
few	TRBV6-1	TRBJ2-7	TRBD1	TGTGCCAGCAGTCATTTGCCGGGACAGGGCTCCTACGAGCAGTACTTC	CASSHLPGQGSYEQYF
.	TRBV7-8	TRBJ1-1	.	TGTGCCAGCAGCTTAGACCTCACTGAAGCTTTCTTT	CASSLDLTEAFF
few	TRBV3-1	TRBJ2-5	.	TGTGCCAGCAGCCCCATCGCGGGGACTTCCCAAGAGACCCAGTACTTC	CASSPIAGTSQETQYF
few	TRBV12-3/TRBV12-4	TRBJ2-2	.	TGTGCCAGCAGGGAGGGGAACGGGGAGCTGTTTTTT	CASREGNGELFF
few	TRBV4-3	TRBJ2-5	TRBD2	TGCGCCAGCAGCCACCGCTACGGGACTAGCGGGCAAGAGACCCAGTACTTC	CASSHRYGTSGQETQYF
.	TRBV12-3/TRBV12-4	TRBJ2-1	.	TGTGCCAGCAGCACCGGACCTGGTTTCGACAATGAGCAGTTCTTC	CASSTGPGFDNEQFF
.	TRBV28	TRBJ1-3	TRBD1	TGTGCCAGCAGGTCCTCCGGGACAGGGGTTTACTCTGGAAACACCATATATTTT	CASRSSGTGVYSGNTIYF
.	TRBV20-1	TRBJ2-3	TRBD2	TGCAGTGCTACGACTAGCGGGAGAACAGATACGCAGTATTTT	CSATTSGRTDTQYF
.	TRBV7-2	TRBJ2-7	.	TGTGCCAGCAGCTTAATTGGGGGAGCAAGCGAGCAGTACTTC	CASSLIGGASEQYF
.	TRBV11-2	TRBJ2-7	.	TGTGCCAGCAGTACCGAAGCGGGTGCGGGCCGCGAGCAGTACTTC	CASSTEAGAGREQYF
few	TRBV4-3	TRBJ2-7	.	TGCGCCAGCAGCCAAGATCTGAGCGGACCCTACGAGCAGTACTTC	CASSQDLSGPYEQYF
many	TRBV15	TRBJ2-4	.	TGTGCCACCAGCAGAGGGGGGCAGTACATTCAGTACTTC	CATSRGGQYIQYF
once	TRBV6-5	TRBJ2-3	TRBD2	TGTGCCAGCAGTTACCAAAGCGGGAGGGCAGATACGCAGTATTTT	CASSYQSGRADTQYF
once	TRBV7-9	TRBJ1-3	.	TGTGCCAGCTCTCCGAACCCTGGAAACACCATATATTTT	CASSPNPGNTIYF
.	TRBV19	TRBJ2-1	TRBD2	TGTGCCAGTAGTGTGACTAGCGGGTGGCATGAGCAGTTCTTC	CASSVTSGWHEQFF
.	TRBV12-3/TRBV12-4	TRBJ2-5	.	TGTGCCAGCAGTCGCCCCCCCTCCACCCAGTACTTC	CASSRPPSTQYF
few	TRBV7-2	TRBJ2-5	.	TGTGCCAGCAGCTTTGAGGGTACATCGCGGAACCAAGAGACCCAGTACTTC	CASSFEGTSRNQETQYF
.	TRBV9	TRBJ2-1	.	TGTGCCAGCAGCCCGCCCAGGGTAGCAGGCTCCTACAATGAGCAGTTCTTC	CASSPPRVAGSYNEQFF
.	TRBV29-1	TRBJ1-2	TRBD1	TGCAGCGTTGCTGGGAGACAGGGGACCTATGGCTACACCTTC	CSVAGRQGTYGYTF
few	TRBV7-9	TRBJ2-2	.	TGTGCCAGCAGCGATACGTGGGAGCTGTTTTTT	CASSDTWELFF
few	TRBV12-3/TRBV12-4	TRBJ1-2	.	TGTGCCAGCAGTTTTACGGGTGTGGGCAGGGTGAGATATGGCTACACCTTC	CASSFTGVGRVRYGYTF
.	TRBV5-4	TRBJ2-2	TRBD2	TGTGCCAGCAGTTTGCGAAGCGGGATGGGGACCGGGGAGCTGTTTTTT	CASSLRSGMGTGELFF
.	TRBV29-1	TRBJ2-1	.	TGCAGCGTTGAACCAGGATCTTCCTACAATGAGCAGTTCTTC	CSVEPGSSYNEQFF
many	TRBV28	TRBJ2-1	.	TGTGCCAGCAGTTTAGCGGGATCGAATGAGCAGTTCTTC	CASSLAGSNEQFF
few	TRBV3-1	TRBJ2-1	TRBD2	TGTGCCAGCAGCCATGGCGCTAGCGGGAACTACAATGAGCAGTTCTTC	CASSHGASGNYNEQFF
.	TRBV12-3/TRBV12-4	TRBJ2-3	.	TGTGCCAGCCAGGGCCGAATCCAGGGCACAGATACGCAGTATTTT	CASQGRIQGTDTQYF
few	TRBV4-3	TRBJ2-6	.	TGCGCCAGCAGCCAAGTGAGTCAGGGGTCCTCTGGGGCCAACGTCCTGACTTTC	CASSQVSQGSSGANVLTF
many	TRBV5-1	TRBJ2-6	.	TGCGCCAGCAGCTTGGCCGGTGGGGGCCTGGCCAACGTCCTGACTTTC	CASSLAGGGLANVLTF